The source of this TCR beta chain is a study of T cells in Graves' hyperthyroidism and ophthalmopathy. This clonotype occurred a few times. Its target is unknown. Notes on the study in general: Prediction of ophthalmopathy progression came a median approximately 6 months pre-onset.

J was trimmed by 8 bases and V by 6 bases; bases with no gene match: 9. The CDR3 consists of 14 residues. Germline assignment: CDR1 SEHNR and CDR2 FQNEAQ (reference sequence). Amplification targeted TCR beta CDR3 regions from RNA transcripts. A set of HTBI primers served as the primers for a first-round RT-PCR of the TCR CDR3. One entry per CDR3 protein results from TCRdb running MiXCR on the multiplex PCR reads. The table records about 420,000 distinct CDR3 sequences, approximately 15% of them present only once. The PBMCs had their origin in 10 ml of fresh peripheral blood. This chain connects TRBV7-9 to TRBJ1-2, with TRBD1 matching over 10 bases. The TCR was taken from a woman aged 18-29 years with Graves' hyperthyroidism. The sequenced sample consisted of blood. As DNA, the CDR3 is TGTGCCAGCAGTTGGACAGGGGGATCGGGCGGCTACACCTTC. The encoded protein is CASSWTGGSGGYTF.